Below, 22 T cell receptor beta chains from the same sample are listed, as sequenced in a study of T cells in localized non-small cell lung cancer (dated by TCRdb to the early 2020s). Libraries were constructed by the immunoSEQ multiplex PCR assay. TCRdb provides this immuneACCESS table in a form limited to in-frame rearrangements. Some clones are lacking; in checked studies, under half of them reflect an unresolved V gene, and why the rest are absent is not known. This sample lists 25,000 to 35,000 clones; around 93% were detected once. The ten largest clones represent 2% to 2.5% of the sample. The sample in question was peripheral blood, obtained before any cancer treatment. These receptors were taken from a female donor at least 60 years old with stage I lung adenocarcinoma.

This clone was found a few times. The rearrangement uses TRBV11-3 and TRBJ1-6; tentatively, D is TRBD1 (6 bases). Looked up from germline, CDR1 is SGHNT and CDR2 is YENEEA. The CDR3 loop spans 14 amino acids. Trimming took 4 bases from V and 10 from J, leaving 14 bases between them. CDR3 residues: CASSWGQGQSPLHF. The CDR3, as DNA: TGTGCCAGCAGCTGGGGGCAGGGCCAATCACCCCTCCACTTT.

This chain links TRBV5-1 with TRBJ1-6, with unresolved D. Trimming cost V 4 bases and J 13 bases, with 15 bases left between them. The CDR3 has 13 residues. The germline gives CDR1 SGHRS, CDR2 YFSETQ. In DNA form, the CDR3 reads TGCGCCAGCAGCGCGGACGGGCGTTCGCCCCTCCACTTT. Translating it yields CASSADGRSPLHF. Supplemented by reference TRBV5-1 and TRBJ1-6, the full variable domain reads KAGVTQTPRYLIKTRGQQVTLSCSPISGHRSVSWYQQTPGQGLQFLFEYFSETQRNKGNFPGRFSGRQFSNSRSEMNVSTLELGDSALYLCASSADGRSPLHFGNGTRLTVT.

The chain uses TRBV7-2 and TRBJ1-2, with D tentatively TRBD1 (6 bases). The CDR3 spans 15 residues. CDR1 SGHTA and CDR2 FQGNSA come from the germline V gene. Deletions cut 1 base from V and 0 bases from J, with 9 bases between. CDR3 loop: CASSLDPGANYGYTF. In DNA form, the CDR3 reads TGTGCCAGCAGCTTAGATCCAGGGGCTAACTATGGCTACACCTTC.

About this clone: A junction boundary mismatches the germline segment, possibly from a read error. V is TRBV7-7 and J is TRBJ2-5, with D uncertain. This CDR3 is built from 16 residues. Germline V gene sequence: CDR1 SSHAT, CDR2 FNYEAQ (reference sequence). CDR3 loop: CASSPWFGKAGETQYF. Written as DNA, the CDR3 is TGTGCTAGCAGCCCGTGGTTCGGAAAGGCTGGAGAGACCCAGTACTTC.

The CDR3 DNA is TGCGCCAGCAGCTTGGCGGACGGCGTCGAGCAGTACTTC. Protein: CASSLADGVEQYF. The chain links TRBV5-1 to TRBJ2-7; D not resolved. This CDR3 has 13 amino acids. CDR1 SGHRS and CDR2 YFSETQ come from the germline V gene. V lost 0 bases, J lost 6 bases, and 10 bases lay in between.

The rearrangement uses TRBV19 and TRBJ1-5; no clear D. Germline values: CDR1 LNHDA, CDR2 SQIVND (reference sequence). The V gene lost 6 bases and the J gene lost 4 bases, with 7 bases spanning the gap. The CDR3 runs 12 residues. The CDR3 DNA follows: TGTGCCAGTAGGACCATGAATCAGCCCCAGCATTTT. Residues: CASRTMNQPQHF.

The CDR3 loop reads CASYDRGGGTDTQYF. Here the CDR3 DNA reads TGTGCCAGCTATGACAGGGGAGGGGGCACAGATACGCAGTATTTT. J is TRBJ2-3 and V is TRBV2; D might be TRBD1 (8 bases). V was clipped by 8 bases and J by 1 base, with 16 bases between them. Per the germline V gene, CDR1 is SNHLY and CDR2 is FYNNEI. The CDR3 is 15 residues long.

The chain employs TRBV2 and TRBJ1-3, with D unclear. This CDR3 has 13 amino acids. V was cut by 4 bases and J by 0 bases, with 4 bases left in between. Per germline, CDR1 SNHLY and CDR2 FYNNEI. In DNA form, the CDR3 reads TGTGCCAGCAGTGTGGGCTCTGGAAACACCATATATTTT. Protein product: CASSVGSGNTIYF.

The gene calls are TRBV19 and TRBJ2-1; D might be TRBD1 (5 bases). V gave up 3 bases and J gave up 7 bases, with 10 bases separating them. The CDR3 is 13 amino acids. Germline values: CDR1 LNHDA, CDR2 SQIVND (reference sequence). CDR3 DNA sequence: TGTGCCAGTAGTATCCAGGGAAATAATGAGCAGTTCTTC. It is translated as CASSIQGNNEQFF. Complete variable domain (other parts from reference TRBV19 and TRBJ2-1): DGGITQSPKYLFRKEGQNVTLSCEQNLNHDAMYWYRQDPGQGLRLIYYSQIVNDFQKGDIAEGYSVSREKKESFPLTVTSAQKNPTAFYLCASSIQGNNEQFFGPGTRLTVL.

The chain recombines TRBV5-7 with TRBJ1-2; D is perhaps TRBD1 (6 bases). TRBV5-7 is an open reading frame, and its role is uncertain. This CDR3 comprises 14 residues. Trimming took off 0 bases at V and 5 bases at J, with 11 bases between the two ends. The CDR3 loop reads CASSLAKGGYGYTF. The CDR3 DNA reads TGTGCCAGCAGCTTGGCCAAGGGGGGGTATGGCTACACCTTC.

The chain joins TRBV19 to TRBJ1-1; D may be TRBD1 (6 bases). Trimming shortened V by 6 bases and J by 6 bases, and 17 bases separated the two germline ends. The CDR3 spans 14 residues. Germline CDR1 LNHDA, CDR2 SQIVND (reference sequence). CDR3 region: CASRNRAVRPEAFF. DNA for the CDR3: TGTGCCAGTAGGAACAGGGCGGTTAGACCTGAAGCTTTCTTT.

This chain connects TRBV29-1 to TRBJ2-5, with 9 bases that match TRBD1. Germline loops: CDR1 SQVTM, CDR2 ANQGSEA. This CDR3 is 11 amino acids long. The J segment lost 5 bases and the V segment lost 7 bases, leaving 2 bases of the junction unmatched. The CDR3 here is CSADRGETQYF. CDR3 DNA sequence: TGCAGCGCTGACAGGGGGGAGACCCAGTACTTC.

This chain connects TRBV2 to TRBJ1-4, with 9 bases fitting TRBD1. Trimming at V came to 8 bases and at J to 0 bases, leaving 4 bases not matched to a gene. The CDR3 has 15 residues. Germline V CDR1 and CDR2: SNHLY, FYNNEI. The CDR3 DNA reads as TGTGCCAGCGGGGGACAGGGCGCAACTAATGAAAAACTGTTTTTT. Translating it yields CASGGQGATNEKLFF. The variable domain in full, with the rest retrieved from reference TRBV2 and TRBJ1-4, is EPEVTQTPSHQVTQMGQEVILRCVPISNHLYFYWYRQILGQKVEFLVSFYNNEISEKSEIFDDQFSVERPDGSNFTLKIRSTKLEDSAMYFCASGGQGATNEKLFFGSGTQLSVL.

This clone was detected once. The rearrangement links TRBV5-1 to TRBJ2-7, with 9 bases identical to TRBD1. V was pared by 4 bases and J by 6 bases, with 11 bases of the junction left unmatched. The CDR3 is made up of 15 amino acids. The germline V gene encodes CDR1 SGHRS and CDR2 YFSETQ. DNA of the CDR3: TGCGCCAGCAGCGCTTCCGGGACAGGGATATTCGAGCAGTACTTC. The encoded protein is CASSASGTGIFEQYF.

The chain has TRBV14 and TRBJ2-4; D not resolved. Between the trimmed V and J ends, which lost 4 bases and 1 base, there was a span of 17 bases. The germline gives CDR1 SGHDN, CDR2 FVKESK. This CDR3 comprises 17 residues. CDR3 region: CASSLATAQPAKNIQYF. The CDR3 DNA follows: TGTGCCAGCAGCCTGGCGACCGCCCAGCCCGCCAAAAACATTCAGTACTTC.

V is TRBV30 and J is TRBJ1-6; D may be TRBD1 (5 bases). Per the germline V gene, CDR1 is GTSNPN and CDR2 is SVGIG (reference sequence). The CDR3 totals 14 residues. Trimming removed 3 bases at V and 6 bases at J, with 12 bases between. The CDR3 loop is CAWRGGTLNSPLHF. The CDR3 DNA reads as TGTGCCTGGAGGGGGGGGACCCTTAATTCACCCCTCCACTTT.

The chain uses TRBV30 and TRBJ1-5; D possibly corresponds to TRBD1 (5 bases). V gave up 1 base and J gave up 0 bases, with 13 bases separating them. This CDR3 has 16 residues. Germline CDR1 reads GTSNPN; CDR2 reads SVGIG (reference sequence). The CDR3 sequence is CAWSEGQPDSNQPQHF. DNA of the CDR3: TGTGCCTGGAGTGAGGGGCAGCCCGATAGCAATCAGCCCCAGCATTTT.

This clone turned up a few times. Other nucleotide sequences from this sample produce the same CDR3. The chain links TRBV30 to TRBJ1-3; unclear D gene. V was clipped by 5 bases and J by 2 bases, with 7 bases between them. Germline lookup yields CDR1 GTSNPN and CDR2 SVGIG (reference sequence). There are 12 residues in the CDR3. The CDR3 reads CAWDIAGNTIYF. The DNA for the CDR3 is TGTGCCTGGGACATTGCTGGAAACACCATATATTTT. The full variable domain, its missing parts supplied by reference TRBV30 and TRBJ1-3, is SQTIHQWPATLVQPVGSPLSLECTVEGTSNPNLYWYRQAAGRGLQLLFYSVGIGQISSEVPQNLSASRPQDRQFILSSKKLLLSDSGFYLCAWDIAGNTIYFGEGSWLTVV.

The V gene is TRBV9, the J gene TRBJ2-7; 7 bases match TRBD1. With 4 bases clipped from V and 2 bases from J, the junction kept 9 bases outside the gene matches. Germline V lookup: CDR1 SGDLS, CDR2 YYNGEE. The CDR3 totals 15 residues. This CDR3 is CASSYRDSPTYEQYF. In DNA form, the CDR3 reads TGTGCCAGCAGCTACCGGGACAGCCCAACCTACGAGCAGTACTTC.

The chain joins TRBV28 to TRBJ2-7; 7 nucleotides align to TRBD2. From germline, CDR1 is MDHEN and CDR2 SYDVKM. Trimming took 6 bases from V and 12 from J; bases not matched to a gene: 26. CDR3 size: 17 residues. The CDR3 reads CASSLSGGPSVLEEMYF. The CDR3 coding sequence is TGTGCCAGCAGCTTGTCGGGAGGACCATCGGTTCTAGAAGAGATGTACTTC. Combining the CDR3 with reference TRBV28 and TRBJ2-7 gives the whole variable domain DVKVTQSSRYLVKRTGEKVFLECVQDMDHENMFWYRQDPGLGLRLIYFSYDVKMKEKGDIPEGYSVSREKKERFSLILESASTNQTSMYLCASSLSGGPSVLEEMYFGPGTRLTVT.

CDR3 coding DNA: TGCGCCAGCAGCCAAGGGGTCTTAGGTCGTTCCTACAATGAGCAGTTCTTC. This encodes CASSQGVLGRSYNEQFF. The chain employs TRBV4-1 and TRBJ2-1; D not resolved. This CDR3 has 17 residues. The V and J ends lost 1 base and 1 base respectively, with 14 bases between them. Germline V gives CDR1 MGHRA, CDR2 YSYEKL.

The chain employs TRBV18 and TRBJ2-3; D gene ambiguous. Trimming left V 6 bases short and J 0 bases short, with 7 bases between. This CDR3 spans 13 amino acids. Germline V gene data show CDR1 as KGHSH and CDR2 as LQKENI. Here the CDR3 DNA reads TGTGCCAGCTCCCCGTCTAGCACAGATACGCAGTATTTT. Residues: CASSPSSTDTQYF.